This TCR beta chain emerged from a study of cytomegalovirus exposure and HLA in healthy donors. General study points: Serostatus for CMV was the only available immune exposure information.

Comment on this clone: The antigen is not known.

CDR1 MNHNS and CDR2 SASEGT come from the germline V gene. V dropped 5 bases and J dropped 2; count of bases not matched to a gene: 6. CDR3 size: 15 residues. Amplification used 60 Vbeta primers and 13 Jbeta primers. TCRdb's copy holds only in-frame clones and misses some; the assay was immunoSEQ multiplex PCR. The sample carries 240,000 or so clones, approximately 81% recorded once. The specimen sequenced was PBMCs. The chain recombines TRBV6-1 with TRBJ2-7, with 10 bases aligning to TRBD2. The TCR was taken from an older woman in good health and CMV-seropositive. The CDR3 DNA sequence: TGTGCCAGCAGTTTAGCGGGAGGATCCCCCTACGAGCAGTACTTC. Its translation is CASSLAGGSPYEQYF.